The TCR beta chain under discussion was sequenced for a study of Graves' ophthalmopathy and Graves' hyperthyroidism. General study points: Ophthalmopathy progression was predicted with 65% to 71% sensitivity and roughly 74% specificity. Appearing in blood as well were most expanded thyroid clonotypes above 0.001 frequency.

This CDR3 is built from 16 residues. Germline-derived CDR1 and CDR2 are SGHVS and FQNEAQ. The ends were cut back, 5 bases at V and 6 bases at J, with 22 bases in the middle. This clonotype was recorded at least ten times. Its target is not known. The authors amplified TCR beta CDR3 regions from RNA transcripts. RT-PCR in the first round used HTBI primers; a second-round multiplex PCR followed. TCRdb recomputed calls from the multiplex PCR reads with MiXCR, one row per CDR3 protein. The table records under 400,000 distinct CDR3 sequences, roughly 15% of them present only once. The sample was peripheral blood. This receptor was taken from an adult man with Graves' ophthalmopathy. V and J are TRBV7-8 and TRBJ1-1; D is perhaps TRBD1 (5 bases). Here the CDR3 DNA reads TGTGCCAGCAGCCGACGGTCGGGGGGACGAATCTCTGAAGCTTTCTTT. Protein product: CASSRRSGGRISEAFF.